This T cell receptor (beta chain) was profiled in a study of blood T cell repertoires in COVID-19. Looking at the study overall: Acute-phase and convalescent COVID-19 samples originated in the United States, Italy and Spain. The analysed material was cDNA or gDNA that came from T cells, B-cell-depleted T cells, or PBMCs.

The CDR3 has 15 residues. V gave up 1 base and J gave up 3 bases; unmatched junction bases: 6. CDR1 SGHTA and CDR2 FQGNSA come from the germline V gene. Authors' analysis steps: Amplification of reference gene primers provided the estimated nucleated cell counts. The repertoire was sequenced with immunoSEQ multiplex PCR; TCRdb's copy has only in-frame clones and lacks some. The DNA gave D and trimming, while V, J and clone size come from that table. The sample contains 95,000 to 150,000 clones, just under 90% of which appear only once. V is TRBV7-2 and J is TRBJ2-7, with TRBD1 matching over 7 bases. This TCR was recovered from a woman in her fifties or sixties with acute or convalescent COVID-19. Sequences were obtained from peripheral blood. CDR3 sequence (DNA): TGTGCCAGCAGCTTAGTAGGGACAGAAAACTACGAGCAGTACTTC. Translated, it gives CASSLVGTENYEQYF.